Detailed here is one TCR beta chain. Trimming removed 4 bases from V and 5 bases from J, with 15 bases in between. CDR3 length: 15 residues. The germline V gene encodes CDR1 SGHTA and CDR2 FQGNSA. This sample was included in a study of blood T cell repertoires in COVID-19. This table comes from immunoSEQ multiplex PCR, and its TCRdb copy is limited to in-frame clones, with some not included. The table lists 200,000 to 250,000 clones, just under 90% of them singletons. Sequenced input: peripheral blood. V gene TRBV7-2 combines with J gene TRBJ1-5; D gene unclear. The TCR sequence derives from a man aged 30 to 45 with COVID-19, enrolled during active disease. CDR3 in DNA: TGTGCCAGCAGCTCTAGCTCCGGGAGCGATCAGCCCCAGCATTTT. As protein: CASSSSSGSDQPQHF.